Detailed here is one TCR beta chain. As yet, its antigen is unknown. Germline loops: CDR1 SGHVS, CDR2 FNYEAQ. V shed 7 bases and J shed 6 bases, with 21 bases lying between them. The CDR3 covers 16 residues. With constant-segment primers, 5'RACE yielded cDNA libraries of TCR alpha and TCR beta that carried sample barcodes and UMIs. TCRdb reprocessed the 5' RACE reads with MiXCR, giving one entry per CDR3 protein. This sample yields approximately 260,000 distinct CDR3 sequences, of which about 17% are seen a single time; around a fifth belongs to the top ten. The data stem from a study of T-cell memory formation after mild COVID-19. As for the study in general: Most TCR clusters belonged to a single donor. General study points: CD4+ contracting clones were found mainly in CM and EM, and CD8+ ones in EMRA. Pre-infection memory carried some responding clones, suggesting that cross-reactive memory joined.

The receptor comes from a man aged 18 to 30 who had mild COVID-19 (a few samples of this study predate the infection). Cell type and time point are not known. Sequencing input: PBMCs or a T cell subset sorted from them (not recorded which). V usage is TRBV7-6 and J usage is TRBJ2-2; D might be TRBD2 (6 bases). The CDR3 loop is CASTSGGGIVAGELFF. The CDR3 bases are TGTGCCAGCACCTCAGGTGGGGGGATCGTGGCCGGGGAGCTGTTTTTT. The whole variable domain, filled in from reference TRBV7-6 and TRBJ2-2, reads GAGVSQSPRYKVTKRGQDVALRCDPISGHVSLYWYRQALGQGPEFLTYFNYEAQQDKSGLPNDRFSAERPEGSISTLTIQRTEQRDSAMYRCASTSGGGIVAGELFFGEGSRLTVL.